Each of the 12 T cell receptor beta chains below was sequenced from the same sample in a study of blood T cell repertoires in COVID-19. Generated by immunoSEQ multiplex PCR, the TCRdb table keeps only in-frame clones and is missing some. The repertoire includes some 150,000 clones, roughly 77% of them detected once, and about 4% sits in the top ten. The sequencing input was peripheral blood. The receptor set was obtained from a man between 60 and 75 years old with acute or convalescent COVID-19.

This clone appeared many times. The J gene is TRBJ2-7, the V gene TRBV2, with D possibly being TRBD1 (6 bases). This CDR3 comprises 14 residues. Germline V lookup: CDR1 SNHLY, CDR2 FYNNEI. Trimming took 6 bases from V and 2 from J, leaving 14 bases between them. In nucleotides, the CDR3 is TGTGCCAGCAGCCCCGGGACAACCCCCTACGAGCAGTACTTC. This sequence encodes CASSPGTTPYEQYF. The variable domain in full, completed from reference TRBV2 and TRBJ2-7, reads EPEVTQTPSHQVTQMGQEVILRCVPISNHLYFYWYRQILGQKVEFLVSFYNNEISEKSEIFDDQFSVERPDGSNFTLKIRSTKLEDSAMYFCASSPGTTPYEQYFGPGTRLTVT.

The V and J genes are TRBV30 and TRBJ1-1; 7 positions match TRBD1. The germline CDR1 and CDR2 sequences are GTSNPN and SVGIG (reference sequence). The CDR3 runs 12 residues. Trimming at V came to 5 bases and at J to 6 bases, leaving 6 bases not matched to a gene. The CDR3 sequence: CAWEGTAPEAFF. CDR3 in DNA: TGTGCCTGGGAAGGGACAGCCCCTGAAGCTTTCTTT.

The chain combines TRBV7-9 with TRBJ1-2, with D tentatively TRBD1 (6 bases). Deletions cut 1 base from V and 7 bases from J, with 19 bases between. CDR1 SEHNR and CDR2 FQNEAQ come from the germline V gene (reference sequence). The CDR3 consists of 16 residues. The CDR3 coding sequence is TGTGCCAGCAGCTTAGACCCCTCAGGGGCCCGACGTGGCTACACCTTC. This encodes CASSLDPSGARRGYTF.

The V gene is TRBV3-1 (or the pseudogene TRBV3-2), the J gene TRBJ2-3, with D possibly matching TRBD1 (5 bases). The CDR3 sequence is 15 residues long. The V gene's germline CDR1 is LGHDT and CDR2 YNNKEL (reference sequence). V lost 0 bases, J lost 4 bases, and 11 bases lay in between. The CDR3 loop is CASSQEGVGADTQYF. The CDR3 coding sequence is TGTGCCAGCAGCCAAGAAGGGGTAGGGGCAGATACGCAGTATTTT.

This chain joins TRBV7-9 and TRBJ1-4; tentative D call: TRBD1 (5 bases). Germline CDR1 is SEHNR and CDR2 is FQNEAQ (reference sequence). The ends were cut back, 5 bases at V and 11 bases at J, with 15 bases in the middle. The CDR3 spans 13 residues. The CDR3 protein is CASSPGSRVKLFF. Written as DNA, the CDR3 is TGTGCCAGCAGCCCCGGTTCCAGGGTCAAACTGTTTTTT.

This sequence joins TRBV19 and TRBJ1-5, with D tentatively TRBD1 (5 bases). Germline V gene sequence: CDR1 LNHDA, CDR2 SQIVND (reference sequence). This CDR3 has 16 amino acids. V lost 6 bases to trimming and J lost 1 base, with 16 bases between them. CDR3 in amino acids: CASRGTQRKSNQPQHF. Here the CDR3 DNA reads TGTGCCAGTAGGGGGACTCAGAGAAAAAGCAATCAGCCCCAGCATTTT.

This clone showed up just a few times. This chain uses TRBV14 with TRBJ1-1; TRBD1 matches 7 bases. The CDR3 spans 14 residues. J was trimmed by 5 bases and V by 4 bases; bases with no gene match: 7. Germline-derived CDR1 and CDR2 are SGHDN and FVKESK. The CDR3: CASSRLDRRTEAFF. The CDR3 DNA reads as TGTGCCAGCAGCCGGTTGGACAGGCGGACTGAAGCTTTCTTT.

In its sample, this clone was seen a few times. The gene calls are TRBV27 and TRBJ2-4, with TRBD2 identical over 12 bases. Per the germline V gene, CDR1 is MNHEY and CDR2 is SMNVEV (reference sequence). The CDR3 covers 21 residues. Trimming removed 4 bases from V and 7 bases from J; junction bases left unmatched: 23. The CDR3 region has the DNA TGTGCCAGCAGTTCCCGGGTGGTGGGACTAGCGGGCGCAAAGGTTGCGAACATTCAGTACTTC. Translating gives CASSSRVVGLAGAKVANIQYF.

The chain carries TRBV28 and TRBJ2-1, with TRBD2 matching over 11 bases. V lost 6 bases, J lost 9 bases, and 16 bases stayed unmatched. There are 17 residues in the CDR3. Germline V gene data show CDR1 as MDHEN and CDR2 as SYDVKM. The CDR3 loop reads CASSHRLSSGRRGEQFF. The CDR3 region has the DNA TGTGCCAGCAGCCACCGCCTATCTAGCGGGAGGCGGGGTGAGCAGTTCTTC.

CDR3 sequence: CASRSGGLGTEAFF. The CDR3 region has the DNA TGTGCCAGTAGATCGGGGGGGCTAGGCACTGAAGCTTTCTTT. The J gene is TRBJ1-1, the V gene TRBV19; the D gene is possibly TRBD1 (6 bases). CDR1 and CDR2 (germline): LNHDA, SQIVND (reference sequence). V lost 6 bases, J lost 4 bases, and 15 bases lay in between. The CDR3 has 14 residues.

The chain links TRBV7-6 to TRBJ1-2, with a tentative D call TRBD1 (6 bases). The CDR3 runs to 13 residues. CDR1 and CDR2 from the germline V gene are SGHVS and FNYEAQ. With 0 bases removed from V and 8 bases from J, the gap between germline ends came to 10 bases. The CDR3 coding sequence is TGTGCCAGCAGCTTAGCCACAGGGACGGGCTACACCTTC. Protein product: CASSLATGTGYTF.

This clone was seen just once. V and J are TRBV27 and TRBJ1-2, with 9 bases lining up with TRBD1. CDR3 size: 13 residues. CDR1 and CDR2 from the germline V gene are MNHEY and SMNVEV (reference sequence). V was pared by 3 bases and J by 6 bases, with 2 bases of the junction left unmatched. The CDR3 is CASSFNRGHGYTF. CDR3 sequence (DNA): TGTGCCAGCAGTTTCAACAGGGGGCATGGCTACACCTTC.